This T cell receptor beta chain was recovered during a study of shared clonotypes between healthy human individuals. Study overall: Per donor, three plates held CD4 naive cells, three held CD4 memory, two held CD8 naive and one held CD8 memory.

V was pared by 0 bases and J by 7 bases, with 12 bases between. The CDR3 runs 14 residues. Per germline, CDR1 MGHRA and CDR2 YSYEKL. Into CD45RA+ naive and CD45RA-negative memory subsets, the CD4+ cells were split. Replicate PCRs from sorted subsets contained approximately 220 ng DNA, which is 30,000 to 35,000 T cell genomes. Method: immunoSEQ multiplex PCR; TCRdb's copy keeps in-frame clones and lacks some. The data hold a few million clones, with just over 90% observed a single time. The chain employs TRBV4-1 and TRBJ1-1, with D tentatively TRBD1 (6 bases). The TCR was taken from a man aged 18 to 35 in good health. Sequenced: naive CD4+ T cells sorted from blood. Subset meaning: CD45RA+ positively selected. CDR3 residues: CASSQDGGGFEAFF. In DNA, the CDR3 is TGCGCCAGCAGCCAAGATGGGGGCGGCTTTGAAGCTTTCTTT.